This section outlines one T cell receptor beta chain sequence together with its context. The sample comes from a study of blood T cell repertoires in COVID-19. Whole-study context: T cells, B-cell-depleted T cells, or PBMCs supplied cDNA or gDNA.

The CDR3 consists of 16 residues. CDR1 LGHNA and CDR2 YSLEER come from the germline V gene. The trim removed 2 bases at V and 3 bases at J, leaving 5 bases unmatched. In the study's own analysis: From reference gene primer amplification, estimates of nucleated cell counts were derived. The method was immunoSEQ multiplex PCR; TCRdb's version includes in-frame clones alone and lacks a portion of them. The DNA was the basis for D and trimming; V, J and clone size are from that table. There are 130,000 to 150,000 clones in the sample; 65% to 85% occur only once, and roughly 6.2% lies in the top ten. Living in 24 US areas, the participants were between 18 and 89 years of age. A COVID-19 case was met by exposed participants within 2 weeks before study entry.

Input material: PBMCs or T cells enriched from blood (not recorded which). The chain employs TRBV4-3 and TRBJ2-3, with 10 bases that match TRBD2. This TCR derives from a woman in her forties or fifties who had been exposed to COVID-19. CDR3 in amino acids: CASSQLAGVGTDTQYF. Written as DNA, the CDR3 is TGCGCCAGCAGCCAACTAGCGGGAGTTGGTACAGATACGCAGTATTTT.